This is a list of T cell receptor beta chains from one sample in a study of OX40 agonist ivuxolimab in advanced cancers. Produced via immunoSEQ multiplex PCR; TCRdb's table is partial and in-frame only. The data show over 55,000 clones, over 75% seen once. The material sequenced was CD4+ or CD8+ T cells sorted from blood, taken in a trial of the OX40 agonist ivuxolimab. Source of these receptors: an adult with an advanced solid tumor such as melanoma, head and neck, liver or kidney cancer. CDR3s include the opening cysteine and the closing phenylalanine or tryptophan. The D gene is left open where the match is weak. Some rows mark clone size as missing; the rest say once, few, many or name a class of expanded clone.

D gene,clone size,J gene,CDR3 length,V gene,CDR3 protein,CDR3 DNA
NA,NA,TRBJ1-4,16,TRBV5-1,CASSLGNRTPNEKLFF,TGCGCCAGCAGCTTGGGGAACAGGACCCCCAATGAAAAACTGTTTTTT
NA,NA,TRBJ2-7,13,TRBV19,CASTLRDGNEQYF,TGTGCCAGTACCTTACGCGACGGGAACGAGCAGTACTTC
TRBD1,NA,TRBJ1-2,16,TRBV28,CASSRAGTASNYGYTF,TGTGCCAGCAGTCGGGCCGGGACAGCATCTAACTATGGCTACACCTTC
NA,NA,TRBJ2-5,15,TRBV2,CASSAGRVGRETQYF,TGTGCCAGCAGTGCGGGCCGGGTGGGTAGGGAGACCCAGTACTTC
NA,NA,TRBJ2-3,16,TRBV7-3,CASSLGDPWGTDTQYF,TGTGCCAGCAGCTTGGGCGATCCTTGGGGCACAGATACGCAGTATTTT
TRBD1,NA,TRBJ2-2,17,TRBV4-3,CASSQAPQGAQTGELFF,TGCGCCAGCAGCCAAGCCCCACAGGGGGCGCAGACCGGGGAGCTGTTTTTT
NA,few,TRBJ1-1,13,TRBV28,CASRKWVNTEAFF,TGTGCCAGCAGAAAATGGGTGAACACTGAAGCTTTCTTT
NA,once,TRBJ2-7,13,TRBV7-9,CASSLGSNYEQYF,TGTGCCAGCAGCTTAGGTTCCAACTACGAGCAGTACTTC
TRBD2,NA,TRBJ2-3,17,TRBV5-1,CASSLVLAGGGTDTQYF,TGCGCCAGCAGCTTGGTCCTAGCGGGAGGCGGCACAGATACGCAGTATTTT
NA,once,TRBJ2-2,15,TRBV18,CASSPSTQNTGELFF,TGTGCCAGCTCACCAAGTACCCAGAACACCGGGGAGCTGTTTTTT
TRBD1,NA,TRBJ2-2,15,TRBV7-2,CASSFAGTGTGELFF,TGTGCCAGCAGCTTCGCCGGGACAGGGACCGGGGAGCTGTTTTTT
NA,NA,TRBJ1-2,12,TRBV30,CACPGGEGGYTF,TGTGCCTGCCCTGGGGGTGAAGGTGGCTACACCTTC
NA,NA,TRBJ1-3,14,TRBV9,CASSPLSEGNTIYF,TGTGCCAGCAGCCCCCTGTCCGAGGGAAACACCATATATTTT
NA,NA,TRBJ1-6,19,TRBV19,CASSTPRERGSSYNSPLHF,TGTGCCAGTAGTACCCCCCGGGAGAGAGGGAGCTCCTATAATTCACCCCTCCACTTT
NA,NA,TRBJ2-6,15,TRBV7-9,CASTSASSGANVLTF,TGTGCCAGCACCTCCGCAAGCTCTGGGGCCAACGTCCTGACTTTC
NA,NA,TRBJ1-6,13,TRBV5-6,CASSLGQESPLHF,TGTGCCAGCAGCTTGGGGCAGGAGTCACCCCTCCACTTT
NA,NA,TRBJ2-2,12,TRBV6-6,CASSRNTGELFF,TGTGCCAGCAGCCGGAACACCGGGGAGCTGTTTTTT
TRBD2,NA,TRBJ2-1,15,TRBV7-3,CASSPSGRAFDEQFF,TGTGCCAGCAGCCCGAGCGGGAGGGCCTTTGATGAGCAGTTCTTC
NA,NA,TRBJ1-4,17,TRBV19,CASTNWGAADGNEKLFF,TGTGCCAGTACCAATTGGGGGGCCGCGGATGGTAATGAAAAACTGTTTTTT